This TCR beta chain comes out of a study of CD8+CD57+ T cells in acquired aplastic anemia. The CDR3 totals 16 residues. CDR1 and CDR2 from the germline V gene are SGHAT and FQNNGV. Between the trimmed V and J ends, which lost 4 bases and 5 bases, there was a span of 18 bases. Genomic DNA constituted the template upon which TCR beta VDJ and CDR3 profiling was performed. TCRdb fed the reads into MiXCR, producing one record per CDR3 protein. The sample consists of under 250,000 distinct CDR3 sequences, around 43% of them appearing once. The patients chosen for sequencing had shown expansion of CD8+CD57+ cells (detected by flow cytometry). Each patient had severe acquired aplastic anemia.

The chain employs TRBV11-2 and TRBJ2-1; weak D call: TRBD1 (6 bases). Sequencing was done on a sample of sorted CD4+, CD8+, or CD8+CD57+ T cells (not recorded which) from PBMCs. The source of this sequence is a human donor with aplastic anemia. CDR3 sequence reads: CASSSREDSIHNEQFF. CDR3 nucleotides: TGTGCCAGCAGCTCAAGAGAGGACAGCATTCACAATGAGCAGTTCTTC.